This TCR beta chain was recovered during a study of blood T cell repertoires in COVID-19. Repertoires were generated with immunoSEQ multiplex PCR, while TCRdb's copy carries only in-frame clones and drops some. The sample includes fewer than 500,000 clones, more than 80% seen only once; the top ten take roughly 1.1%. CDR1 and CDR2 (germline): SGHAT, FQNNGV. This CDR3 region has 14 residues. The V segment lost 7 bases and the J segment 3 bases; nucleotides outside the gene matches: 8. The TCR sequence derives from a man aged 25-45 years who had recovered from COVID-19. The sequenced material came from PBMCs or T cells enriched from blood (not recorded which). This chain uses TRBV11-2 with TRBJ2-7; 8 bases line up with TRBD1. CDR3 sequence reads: CASTPTGANYEQYF. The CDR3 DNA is TGTGCCAGCACCCCGACAGGGGCTAACTACGAGCAGTACTTC. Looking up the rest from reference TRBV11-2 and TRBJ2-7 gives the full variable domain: EAGVAQSPRYKIIEKRQSVAFWCNPISGHATLYWYQQILGQGPKLLIQFQNNGVVDDSQLPKDRFSAERLKGVDSTLKIQPAKLEDSAVYLCASTPTGANYEQYFGPGTRLTVT.